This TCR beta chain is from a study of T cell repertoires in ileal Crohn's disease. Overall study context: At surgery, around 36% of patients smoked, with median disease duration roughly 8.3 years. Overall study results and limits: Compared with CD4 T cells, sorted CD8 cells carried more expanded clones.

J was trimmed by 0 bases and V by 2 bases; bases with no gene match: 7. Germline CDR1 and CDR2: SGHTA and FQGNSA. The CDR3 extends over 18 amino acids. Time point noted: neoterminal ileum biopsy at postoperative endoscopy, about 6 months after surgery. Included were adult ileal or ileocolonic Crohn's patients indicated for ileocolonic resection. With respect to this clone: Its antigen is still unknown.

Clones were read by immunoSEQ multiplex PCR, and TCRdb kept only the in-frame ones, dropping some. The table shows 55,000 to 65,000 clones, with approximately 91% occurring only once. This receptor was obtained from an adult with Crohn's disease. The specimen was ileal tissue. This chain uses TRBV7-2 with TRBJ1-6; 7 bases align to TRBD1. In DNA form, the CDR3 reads TGTGCCAGCAGCTTACTCGCCAGGGGGAGCTCCTATAATTCACCCCTCCACTTT. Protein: CASSLLARGSSYNSPLHF.